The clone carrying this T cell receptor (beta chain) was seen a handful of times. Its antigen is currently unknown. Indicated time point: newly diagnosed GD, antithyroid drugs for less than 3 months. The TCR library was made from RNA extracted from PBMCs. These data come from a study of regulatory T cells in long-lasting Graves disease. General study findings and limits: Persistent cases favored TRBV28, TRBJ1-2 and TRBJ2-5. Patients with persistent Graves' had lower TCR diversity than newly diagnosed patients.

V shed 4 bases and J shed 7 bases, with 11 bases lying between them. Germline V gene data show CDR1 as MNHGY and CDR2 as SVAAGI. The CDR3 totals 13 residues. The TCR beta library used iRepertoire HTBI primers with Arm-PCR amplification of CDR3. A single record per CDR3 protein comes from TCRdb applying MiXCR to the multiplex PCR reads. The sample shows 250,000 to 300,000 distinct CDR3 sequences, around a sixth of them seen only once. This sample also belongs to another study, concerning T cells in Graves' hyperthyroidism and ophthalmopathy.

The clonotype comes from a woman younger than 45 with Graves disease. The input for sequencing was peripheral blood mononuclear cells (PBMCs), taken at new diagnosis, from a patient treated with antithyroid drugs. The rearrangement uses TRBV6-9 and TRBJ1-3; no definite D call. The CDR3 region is CASSSEGGNTIYF. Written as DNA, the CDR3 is TGTGCCAGCAGTTCAGAGGGAGGGAACACCATATATTTT.